This T cell receptor (beta chain) derives from a study of technical replicates of blood from several donors. Data came from immunoSEQ multiplex PCR; TCRdb stores just in-frame clones and leaves some out. The data contain about 75,000 clones, approximately 96% of them singletons. From germline, CDR1 is SGHDT and CDR2 YYEEEE. The CDR3 is made up of 14 amino acids. With V trimmed by 3 bases and J by 0 bases, 2 bases remained unmatched. The specimen sequenced was T cells isolated from PBMCs. The receptor was isolated from a human donor in good health. The genes are TRBV5-6 and TRBJ2-7, with TRBD1 matching 8 bases. The CDR3 sequence is CASSSGTGSYEQYF. The CDR3 DNA is TGTGCCAGCAGCTCCGGGACAGGCTCCTACGAGCAGTACTTC. Full variable domain (remainder filled in from reference TRBV5-6 and TRBJ2-7): DAGVTQSPTHLIKTRGQQVTLRCSPKSGHDTVSWYQQALGQGPQFIFQYYEEEERQRGNFPDRFSGHQFPNYSSELNVNALLLGDSALYLCASSSGTGSYEQYFGPGTRLTVT.